A single sample is the source of the 17 T cell receptor beta chains below, sequenced in a study of regulatory T cells in long-lasting Graves disease. Time point meaning: newly diagnosed GD, antithyroid drugs for less than 3 months. From PBMCs, RNA was extracted and then used to make the TCR library. HTBI primers from iRepertoire and Arm-PCR of CDR3 regions yielded the TCR beta libraries. TCRdb redid the calling of the multiplex PCR reads with MiXCR, one entry per CDR3 protein. This table holds 250,000 to 400,000 distinct CDR3 sequences, roughly 18% found once. The sample here was peripheral blood mononuclear cells (PBMCs), taken at new diagnosis, from a patient treated with antithyroid drugs. All receptors derive from a female donor with Graves disease.

This clonotype showed up many times. V and J are TRBV12-3 or TRBV12-4 and TRBJ1-1; perhaps TRBD1 as D (6 bases). Deletions cut 7 bases from V and 5 bases from J, with 11 bases between. The CDR3 length is 12 residues. CDR3 protein: CASTQGRTEAFF. For the CDR3, the DNA is TGTGCCAGCACCCAGGGGAGGACTGAAGCTTTCTTT.

This clonotype has at least ten counts. J is TRBJ2-4 and V is TRBV11-1; no clear D gene. CDR3 size: 12 residues. From germline, CDR1 is SGHAT and CDR2 FQDESV (reference sequence). V gave up 1 base and J gave up 11 bases, with 9 bases separating them. CDR3 amino acids: CASSLGVNFQYF. For the CDR3, the DNA is TGTGCCAGCAGCTTAGGCGTTAACTTTCAGTACTTC.

This clonotype occurred many times. The gene calls are TRBV29-1 and TRBJ2-1, with D uncertain. In germline, CDR1 is SQVTM, CDR2 ANQGSEA. The CDR3 has 13 residues. V was pared by 1 base and J by 6 bases, with 10 bases between. In DNA, the CDR3 is TGCAGCGTTGAAGGTGGGATCGGCAATGAGCAGTTCTTC. Translated, it gives CSVEGGIGNEQFF.

Many counts were recorded for this clonotype. V usage is TRBV28 and J usage is TRBJ1-5; D unresolved. V was trimmed by 10 bases and J by 0 bases, leaving 19 bases between them. Per the germline V gene, CDR1 is MDHEN and CDR2 is SYDVKM. This CDR3 comprises 16 residues. CDR3 sequence: CATRRSGSYSNQPQHF. Written as DNA, the CDR3 is TGTGCCACCAGAAGGTCGGGTTCTTATAGCAATCAGCCCCAGCATTTT.

This rearrangement joins TRBV7-2 to TRBJ2-7; 9 nucleotides agree with TRBD2. The CDR3 totals 14 residues. The germline V gene has CDR1 SGHTA and CDR2 FQGNSA. The J segment lost 2 bases and the V segment lost 5 bases, leaving 4 bases of the junction unmatched. CDR3 nucleotide sequence: TGTGCCAGCAGCCTTAGCGGGGGAACCTACGAGCAGTACTTC. This codes for CASSLSGGTYEQYF.

This clonotype was observed at least ten times. This chain connects TRBV30 to TRBJ2-3, with D possibly being TRBD1 (6 bases). The V gene's germline CDR1 is GTSNPN and CDR2 SVGIG (reference sequence). The CDR3 runs to 12 residues. V was shortened by 5 bases and J by 4 bases, with 10 bases between the two germline ends. The CDR3 protein is CAWGGGADTQYF. The CDR3, as DNA: TGTGCCTGGGGTGGGGGCGCAGATACGCAGTATTTT.

The sample holds many counts of this clonotype. This chain connects TRBV28 to TRBJ1-1; 11 bases are shared with TRBD1. This CDR3 contains 17 residues. In germline, CDR1 is MDHEN, CDR2 SYDVKM. V shed 3 bases and J 5 bases; nucleotides not matched to a gene: 11. Here the CDR3 DNA reads TGTGCCAGCAGTTTCCCCGGGACAGGGGGACCTTGGACTGAAGCTTTCTTT. Encoded protein: CASSFPGTGGPWTEAFF.

This clonotype has just a few counts. V gene TRBV10-2 combines with J gene TRBJ2-7; 14 nucleotides agree with TRBD2. The V and J ends lost 6 bases and 3 bases, in that order; junction bases with no gene match: 1. There are 14 residues in the CDR3. The germline V gene has CDR1 WSHSY and CDR2 SAAADI. The CDR3 protein is CASRGLAGVYEQYF. The CDR3 DNA sequence: TGCGCCAGCAGGGGACTAGCGGGAGTCTACGAGCAGTACTTC.

This clonotype was observed at least ten times. The chain uses TRBV11-2 and TRBJ1-6; D unresolved. Germline lookup yields CDR1 SGHAT and CDR2 FQNNGV. V was shortened by 3 bases and J by 2 bases, with 8 bases between the two germline ends. The CDR3 is 15 amino acids. The CDR3 DNA sequence: TGTGCCAGCAGCTTCGCAGGTGCCTATAATTCACCCCTCCACTTT. Its translation: CASSFAGAYNSPLHF.

The sample holds many counts of this clonotype. The chain uses TRBV24-1 and TRBJ2-1; D gene unclear. Germline-derived CDR1 and CDR2 are KGHDR and SFDVKD. The CDR3 is made up of 12 amino acids. Trimming stripped 5 bases from V and 8 bases from J, with 9 bases between. CDR3 DNA sequence: TGTGCCACCAGTGTCCATAACGATGAGCAGTTCTTC. Translating gives CATSVHNDEQFF.

This clonotype was counted ten times or more. The chain combines TRBV28 with TRBJ2-5; TRBD2 is a possible D gene (5 bases). The CDR3 has 14 amino acids. Germline V gene lookup returns CDR1 MDHEN and CDR2 SYDVKM. The V and J ends lost 2 bases and 3 bases respectively, with 10 bases between them. The CDR3 DNA sequence: TGTGCCAGCAGTTTAGGACTCTCTGAAGAGACCCAGTACTTC. The encoded protein is CASSLGLSEETQYF.

This clonotype appeared many times. The genes are TRBV12-3 or TRBV12-4 and TRBJ2-7; 8 nucleotides line up with TRBD1. Germline trimming cut 5 bases from V and 6 bases from J; bases unmatched to any gene: 12. CDR3 length: 15 amino acids. Here the CDR3 reads CASSLRQGRVGEQYF. The CDR3, as DNA: TGTGCCAGCAGTCTAAGACAGGGGCGGGTCGGCGAGCAGTACTTC.

The chain has TRBV10-3 and TRBJ1-5; 7 bases line up with TRBD1. The V segment lost 10 bases and the J segment 4 bases; nucleotides outside the gene matches: 10. The CDR3 contains 14 residues. The germline V gene has CDR1 ENHRY and CDR2 SYGVKD. CDR3 amino acids: CASQTGRSNQPQHF. The CDR3 nucleotides are TGTGCCAGTCAGACAGGGAGGTCAAATCAGCCCCAGCATTTT.

This clonotype was counted many times. The chain carries TRBV12-3 or TRBV12-4 and TRBJ1-5; 9 bases line up with TRBD1. V gave up 3 bases and J gave up 6 bases; unmatched junction bases: 3. This CDR3 is built from 14 residues. For the CDR3, the DNA is TGTGCCAGCAGTTTGGGGACAGGGTCTCAGCCCCAGCATTTT. Protein: CASSLGTGSQPQHF.

This clonotype has at least ten counts. The V and J genes are TRBV27 and TRBJ1-1; 7 bases are shared with TRBD1. CDR3 size: 16 residues. V was pared by 5 bases and J by 3 bases, with 12 bases of the junction left unmatched. Germline CDR1 reads MNHEY; CDR2 reads SMNVEV (reference sequence). The CDR3: CASSPKKAGGYTEAFF. The CDR3 coding sequence is TGTGCCAGCAGTCCCAAGAAGGCAGGGGGGTACACTGAAGCTTTCTTT.

In this sample, this clonotype turned up many times. The gene calls are TRBV6-2 or TRBV6-3 and TRBJ1-5; 8 bases align to TRBD1. This CDR3 comprises 18 residues. CDR1 and CDR2 from the germline V gene are MNHEY and SVGEGT. J gave up 0 bases and V 2 bases, and 9 bases lay outside the gene matches. CDR3 in DNA: TGTGCCAGCAGTTACAACAGGGGGACACCCTTTAGCAATCAGCCCCAGCATTTT. It codes for CASSYNRGTPFSNQPQHF.

This clonotype was picked up many times. This chain links TRBV12-3 or TRBV12-4 with TRBJ2-3; D gene unclear. Trimming left V 7 bases short and J 3 bases short, with 14 bases between. This CDR3 has 14 amino acids. This CDR3 is CASILGPETDTQYF. The CDR3 DNA is TGTGCCAGCATTCTAGGCCCGGAAACAGATACGCAGTATTTT.